This T cell receptor (beta chain) was sequenced during a study of T cell responses to AZD1222 COVID-19 vaccine. This clone was seen a few times. Some clones are missing from TCRdb's copy, which holds only in-frame ones; the method was immunoSEQ multiplex PCR. Of about 150,000 clones listed, over 85% are singletons. J gave up 6 bases and V 5 bases, and 9 bases lay outside the gene matches. CDR1 and CDR2 (germline): SEHNR, FQNEAQ (reference sequence). The CDR3 totals 16 residues. The TCR was taken from an adult in good health. Sample: peripheral blood, taken on day 0 of AZD1222 vaccination. This sequence joins TRBV7-9 and TRBJ2-1, with 11 positions matching TRBD2. The CDR3 here is CASSPWVGTSGNEQFF. The CDR3, as DNA: TGTGCCAGCAGCCCATGGGTTGGGACTAGCGGCAATGAGCAGTTCTTC.